Sequencing of this T cell receptor (beta chain) was carried out in a study of OX40 agonist ivuxolimab in advanced cancers. The protocol was immunoSEQ multiplex PCR, while the TCRdb copy is restricted to in-frame clones and leaves out a portion. The table has about 81,000 clones, roughly 91% seen once; the top ten hold 13% to 15%. CDR1 SGHRS and CDR2 YFSETQ come from the germline V gene. Trimming removed 0 bases from V and 1 base from J; junction bases left unmatched: 1. The CDR3 extends over 15 amino acids. The sequence came from an adult with an advanced solid tumor such as melanoma, head and neck, liver or kidney cancer. The sample in question was CD4+ or CD8+ T cells sorted from blood, obtained in a trial of the OX40 agonist ivuxolimab. This sequence joins TRBV5-1 and TRBJ2-3; the match to TRBD1 covers 8 bases. CDR3 sequence reads: CASSLEDRGTDTQYF. The CDR3 nucleotides are TGCGCCAGCAGCTTGGAGGACAGGGGCACAGATACGCAGTATTTT.